These 17 T cell receptor beta chains originate from one sample sequenced in a study of cytomegalovirus exposure and HLA in healthy donors. Both 60 Vbeta primers and 13 Jbeta primers went into the PCR. Profiling relied on immunoSEQ multiplex PCR, and the TCRdb table lists in-frame clones only, not all of them. The sample holds about 140,000 clones; roughly three quarters are singletons and the top ten take 3.1%. Sequencing used PBMCs. The receptors come from a female donor in good health and CMV-seronegative.

CDR3 in amino acids: CASSYRNDQPQHF. In DNA, the CDR3 is TGTGCCAGCTCATACAGGAATGATCAGCCCCAGCATTTT. V gene TRBV18 combines with J gene TRBJ1-5; possible D gene TRBD1, 5 bases. The CDR3 is 13 residues long. The V and J ends lost 5 bases and 5 bases respectively, with 10 bases between them. From germline, CDR1 is KGHSH and CDR2 LQKENI.

The chain carries TRBV10-1 and TRBJ1-6, with no clear D. This CDR3 has 19 amino acids. CDR1 and CDR2 (germline): WNHNN, SYGVQD (reference sequence). V gave up 4 bases and J gave up 0 bases, with 19 bases separating them. The chain's CDR3 is CASSVIVGIHSSYNSPLHF. The CDR3 coding sequence is TGCGCCAGCAGTGTAATCGTCGGGATCCACAGCTCCTATAATTCACCCCTCCACTTT.

The rearrangement joins TRBV14 to TRBJ1-1, with TRBD1 identical over 7 bases. Trimming took 5 bases from V and 1 from J; bases not matched to a gene: 7. CDR3 size: 15 residues. Germline V gene data show CDR1 as SGHDN and CDR2 as FVKESK. CDR3 sequence (DNA): TGTGCCAGCAGCAAGACAGGGCGGGGGAACACTGAAGCTTTCTTT. It specifies CASSKTGRGNTEAFF.

This rearrangement joins TRBV5-6 to TRBJ1-1; D may be TRBD1 (6 bases). The CDR3 consists of 12 residues. Germline V gene data show CDR1 as SGHDT and CDR2 as YYEEEE. V lost 2 bases, J lost 8 bases, and 10 bases lay in between. CDR3 amino acids: CASSFGTLEAFF. CDR3 coding DNA: TGTGCCAGCAGCTTCGGGACACTGGAAGCTTTCTTT.

On this clone: A junction boundary mismatches the germline segment, possibly from a read error. This chain connects TRBV7-9 to TRBJ2-3; a weak D match, TRBD2 (5 bases). Germline values: CDR1 SEHNR, CDR2 FQNEAQ (reference sequence). The CDR3 runs 14 residues. CDR3 DNA sequence: TGTTCCAGCAGCTTAGGCGGAGGCAGGGATACGCAGTATTTT. This codes for CSSSLGGGRDTQYF.

J is TRBJ2-5 and V is TRBV12-5; 10 bases match TRBD2. Germline V CDR1 and CDR2: LGHNT, FRNRAP. CDR3 size: 15 residues. J was trimmed by 0 bases and V by 5 bases; bases with no gene match: 3. Written as DNA, the CDR3 is TGTGCTAGTGGTCTTAGCGGGGGGTACCAAGAGACCCAGTACTTC. Protein product: CASGLSGGYQETQYF.

V gene TRBV11-3 combines with J gene TRBJ2-7, with 8 positions matching TRBD2. Germline CDR1 is SGHNT and CDR2 is YENEEA. V trimming: 5 bases; J trimming: 2 bases; junction bases outside the gene matches: 8. The CDR3 consists of 15 residues. The CDR3 reads CASSPGGLGAYEQYF. The CDR3 nucleotides are TGTGCCAGCAGCCCGGGGGGGCTAGGTGCCTACGAGCAGTACTTC. Full variable domain (rest looked up from reference TRBV11-3 and TRBJ2-7): EAGVVQSPRYKIIEKKQPVAFWCNPISGHNTLYWYLQNLGQGPELLIRYENEEAVDDSQLPKDRFSAERLKGVDSTLKIQPAELGDSAVYLCASSPGGLGAYEQYFGPGTRLTVT.

V and J are TRBV13 and TRBJ2-3; the D gene is possibly TRBD2 (6 bases). The CDR3 extends over 16 amino acids. The V gene lost 1 base and the J gene lost 5 bases, with 16 bases spanning the gap. Germline V gene data show CDR1 as PRHDT and CDR2 as FYEKMQ (reference sequence). CDR3 DNA sequence: TGTGCCAGCAGCTTAGTAAGGAAAGGGAGGATAGATACGCAGTATTTT. It specifies CASSLVRKGRIDTQYF.

The V call is TRBV29-1, the J call TRBJ2-1; 11 bases are shared with TRBD2. The CDR3 has 17 residues. From germline, CDR1 is SQVTM and CDR2 ANQGSEA. V was pared by 6 bases and J by 8 bases, with 18 bases of the junction left unmatched. The CDR3 is CSVPWGTSGAPTDEQFF. In DNA, the CDR3 is TGCAGCGTCCCCTGGGGGACTAGCGGAGCTCCTACAGATGAGCAGTTCTTC.

This chain uses TRBV5-6 with TRBJ2-1; 8 positions agree with TRBD2. Germline values: CDR1 SGHDT, CDR2 YYEEEE. This CDR3 spans 14 amino acids. Trimming took 3 bases from V and 5 from J; bases not matched to a gene: 4. In DNA, the CDR3 is TGTGCCAGCAGCTGGACTAGCAGGAACAATGAGCAGTTCTTC. Protein product: CASSWTSRNNEQFF.

This clone was counted only a few times. The chain combines TRBV10-3 with TRBJ1-4, with a possible D match to TRBD1 (6 bases). The CDR3 has 16 amino acids. Germline V gives CDR1 ENHRY, CDR2 SYGVKD. Trimming took off 0 bases at V and 2 bases at J, with 10 bases between the two ends. The CDR3 region is CAISESQQGTNEKLFF. CDR3 in DNA: TGTGCCATCAGTGAGTCGCAACAGGGTACTAATGAAAAACTGTTTTTT.

V is TRBV27 and J is TRBJ1-5; D is perhaps TRBD1 (5 bases). Trimming took off 2 bases at V and 7 bases at J, with 9 bases between the two ends. Germline V gives CDR1 MNHEY, CDR2 SMNVEV (reference sequence). This CDR3 region has 13 residues. In DNA form, the CDR3 reads TGTGCCAGCAGTTTAAAGGGGCCCCAGCCCCAGCATTTT. It is translated as CASSLKGPQPQHF.

The J gene is TRBJ2-7, the V gene TRBV7-2, with TRBD2 matching over 7 bases. Germline V gene lookup returns CDR1 SGHTA and CDR2 FQGNSA. There are 18 residues in the CDR3. V dropped 4 bases and J dropped 2; count of bases not matched to a gene: 17. For the CDR3, the DNA is TGTGCCAGCAGCTATACAAGAGGGGTAGCGGGTATACCCTACGAGCAGTACTTC. Translating it yields CASSYTRGVAGIPYEQYF.

For the CDR3, the DNA is TGTGCCAGCAGCCCAAATCTAGCGGGCAATGAGCAGTTCTTC. This encodes CASSPNLAGNEQFF. The chain recombines TRBV11-2 with TRBJ2-1, with 8 bases that match TRBD2. Germline trimming cut 5 bases from V and 6 bases from J; bases unmatched to any gene: 6. The CDR3 has 14 amino acids. Germline-derived CDR1 and CDR2 are SGHAT and FQNNGV.

The chain's CDR3 is CASSFWTSGRAWDTQYF. Written as DNA, the CDR3 is TGTGCCAGCAGTTTTTGGACTAGCGGGAGGGCCTGGGATACGCAGTATTTT. This chain joins TRBV27 and TRBJ2-3; 15 bases align to TRBD2. CDR1 is MNHEY, CDR2 SMNVEV, per germline (reference sequence). After removal of 3 bases from V and 6 bases from J, the junction contained 7 bases not matched to a gene. The CDR3 is 17 residues long.

The chain links TRBV9 to TRBJ2-6, with a possible D match to TRBD2 (6 bases). Germline V gene sequence: CDR1 SGDLS, CDR2 YYNGEE. Deletions cut 3 bases from V and 2 bases from J, with 9 bases between. The CDR3 has 15 amino acids. The CDR3 here is CASSGASAGANVLTF. In DNA, the CDR3 is TGTGCCAGCAGCGGGGCTAGCGCTGGGGCCAACGTCCTGACTTTC.

The chain is built from TRBV30 and TRBJ1-2; a weak D match, TRBD1 (5 bases). Between the trimmed V and J ends, which lost 3 bases and 7 bases, there was a span of 21 bases. In germline, CDR1 is GTSNPN, CDR2 SVGIG (reference sequence). The CDR3 is 15 amino acids. CDR3 sequence: CAWSRGVGEGPGYTF. CDR3 DNA: TGTGCCTGGAGCCGAGGCGTTGGGGAGGGACCTGGCTACACCTTC.